This entry lists 13 T cell receptor beta chains sequenced from one sample in a study of tumor and adjacent non-tumor tissue in lung cancer. RNA was extracted from bulk tissue without any cell sorting. TCRbeta libraries were built with three rounds of nested PCR, modified from ARM-PCR. TCRdb reanalysed the multiplex PCR reads using MiXCR and keeps one entry per CDR3 protein. The data hold 220,000 or so distinct CDR3 sequences, with approximately 74% observed a single time. Specimen: lung tumor tissue. The source of these receptors is a man aged 55 to 69 with non-small cell lung cancer.

Worth noting for this clonotype: Given the absence of the conserved phenylalanine or tryptophan at the CDR3 end, a read error is likely. This chain connects TRBV12-3 or TRBV12-4 to TRBJ2-7; 9 bases are shared with TRBD1. V lost 6 bases and J lost 8; bases outside the gene matches: 14. The CDR3 has 15 amino acids. The CDR3 spells CASRTIGGTGSQQYL. In DNA, the CDR3 is TGTGCCAGCAGGACTATTGGGGGGACAGGGAGCCAGCAGTACTTG.

As for this clonotype: The final CDR3 position lacks the conserved phenylalanine or tryptophan, pointing to a likely read error. V is TRBV6-1 and J is TRBJ1-5; TRBD1 matches 8 bases. Germline V CDR1 and CDR2: MNHNS, SASEGT. The CDR3 spans 15 residues. With V trimmed by 11 bases and J by 4 bases, 13 bases remained unmatched. The CDR3 sequence: CACNSDRVGNQPQHI. In DNA, the CDR3 is TGTGCCTGCAATTCGGACAGGGTAGGGAATCAGCCCCAGCATATT.

The chain recombines TRBV20-1 with TRBJ2-3, with 7 bases aligning to TRBD2. From germline, CDR1 is DFQATT and CDR2 SNEGSKA (reference sequence). This CDR3 is 12 amino acids long. Unmatched junction bases numbered 8, after V lost 8 bases and J lost 6 bases. CDR3 sequence (DNA): TGCAGTATGCAAAGCGGGACTGATACGCAGTATTTT. Amino acid sequence: CSMQSGTDTQYF.

The table lists this clonotype with many counts. The chain has TRBV20-1 and TRBJ2-1, with D tentatively TRBD2 (5 bases). V was trimmed by 3 bases and J by 8 bases, leaving 8 bases between them. Germline V CDR1 and CDR2: DFQATT, SNEGSKA (reference sequence). The CDR3 contains 11 residues. The CDR3 coding sequence is TGCAGTGCTAGGAGGGCGCATGAGCAGTTCTTC. Amino acid sequence: CSARRAHEQFF.

This clonotype was observed a few times. One junction end disagrees with the germline gene, perhaps due to a read error. J is TRBJ2-7 and V is TRBV4-1; no clear D. The CDR3 covers 13 residues. Germline V CDR1 and CDR2: MGHRA, YSYEKL. The CDR3 protein is CTSSHPDDYEQYF. CDR3 DNA: TGCACCAGCAGCCATCCGGATGACTACGAGCAGTACTTC.

The rearrangement joins TRBV11-1 to TRBJ2-7; 8 bases match TRBD1. V lost 7 bases and J lost 7; bases outside the gene matches: 9. This CDR3 is 13 amino acids long. Germline assignment: CDR1 SGHAT and CDR2 FQDESV (reference sequence). The CDR3 here is CASNTDRDGEQYF. For the CDR3, the DNA is TGTGCCAGCAACACGGACAGGGATGGAGAGCAGTACTTC.

This clonotype was detected only a few times. The DNA of the CDR3 is TGTGCCAGCAGTTCTCCGGGACTAGCGGGGACCGAGCAGTACTTC. Its protein product is CASSSPGLAGTEQYF. The chain joins TRBV6-1 to TRBJ2-7; 13 nucleotides match TRBD2. Germline lookup yields CDR1 MNHNS and CDR2 SASEGT. This CDR3 region has 15 residues. J was trimmed by 6 bases and V by 5 bases; bases with no gene match: 7.

Comment on this clonotype: Just one base apart from a much larger clone, this may be a read error. The chain links TRBV29-1 to TRBJ2-1, with D unclear. Trimming removed 3 bases at V and 5 bases at J, with 17 bases between. Germline CDR1 reads SQVTM; CDR2 reads ANQGSEA. CDR3 length equals 15 residues. This chain's CDR3 is CSVDRLRLDDNEQFF. The CDR3 nucleotides read TGCAGCGTTGACCGACTTAGGCTCGACGACAATGAGCAGTTCTTC.

About this clonotype itself: At one end, the junction sequence differs from germline, possibly due to a read error. The CDR3 spells CARSLGNYGYTF. CDR3 DNA: TGTGCCAGGAGTTTAGGGAACTATGGCTACACCTTC. This sequence joins TRBV12-3 or TRBV12-4 and TRBJ1-2, with D hard to call. CDR3 size: 12 residues.

In this sample, this clonotype turned up a few times. V gene TRBV4-3 combines with J gene TRBJ1-1; D is undetermined. CDR1 is LGHNA and CDR2 is YSLEER in the germline V gene. The CDR3 contains 14 residues. The ends were cut back, 0 bases at V and 4 bases at J, with 9 bases in the middle. Written as DNA, the CDR3 is TGCGCCAGCAGCCAAGATGCGGAGGGCACTGAAGCTTTCTTT. It is translated as CASSQDAEGTEAFF.

Of note for this clonotype: The missing conserved phenylalanine or tryptophan at the end of this CDR3 makes a read error likely. The chain is built from TRBV20-1 and TRBJ2-2; D gene unclear. V lost 3 bases and J lost 8, with 10 bases in between. The CDR3 is 12 amino acids. Germline V lookup: CDR1 DFQATT, CDR2 SNEGSKA (reference sequence). CDR3 DNA sequence: TGCAGTGCTAGTCTGTTCACTGGGGAGCTGTTTCTT. This encodes CSASLFTGELFL.

With respect to this clonotype: The junction departs from germline at one end; a sequencing error may be responsible. The chain joins TRBV11-3 to TRBJ2-3; D uncertain. The CDR3 is 16 amino acids. Germline assignment: CDR1 SGHNT and CDR2 YENEEA. The CDR3 sequence: CASSLMGSADTVTQYF. The DNA for the CDR3 is TGTGCCAGCAGCTTAATGGGGTCGGCCGACACAGTTACGCAGTATTTT.

To note about this clonotype: At one of its ends the junction is not consistent with the germline gene, which may arise from a read error. The chain uses TRBV7-8 and TRBJ1-5, with D tentatively TRBD1 (5 bases). The V gene's germline CDR1 is SGHVS and CDR2 FQNEAQ. This CDR3 has 14 amino acids. CDR3 nucleotides: TGTGCCAGCAGCACGGGACCGCTATTTCAGCCCGAGCATTTT. It codes for CASSTGPLFQPEHF.